This T cell receptor beta chain was documented in a study of blood T cell repertoires in COVID-19 (dated by TCRdb to 2020 to 2021). Turning to the overall study: Samples covering the acute and convalescent phases of COVID-19 were provided by collaborators in the United States, Italy and Spain. The prospective study material was composed of cDNA or gDNA derived from T cells, B-cell-depleted T cells, or PBMCs. Deeply sampled blood TCRbeta repertoires from subjects exposed to, actively infected with, or recovered from COVID-19 were included in the dataset. The repertoires were made available in a free public database intended to serve as a resource for research on the immune response to SARS-CoV-2. Samples came from the ongoing ImmuneRACE study (first 160 participants) plus 1,254 subjects from 6 global collaborators. A de-identified subject ID, COVID-19 status, age in years and sex were almost always included in the sample metadata. Where available, HLA class I and class II types were obtained from metadata supplied by the sample provider rather than from assay-based typing. Broader findings and caveats from the paper: Clinical and demographic metadata were provided uncurated, with the amount varying by source and participant.

TCRbeta CDR3 regions were amplified from genomic DNA by means of the immunoSEQ Assay, a bias-controlled multiplex PCR. In the paper's pipeline: The number of nucleated cells in each sample was estimated from the amplification of reference gene primers within the assay. To quantify the absolute abundance of each unique TCRbeta CDR3 rearrangement, sequence reads were collapsed and filtered. For each sample, productive Simpson clonality was calculated as the square root of Simpson's diversity index across productive rearrangements. TCRdb took over this immuneACCESS table, retaining in-frame rearrangements with V and J assigned. Such tables are incomplete; in checked studies, under half of the missing clones stem from an unresolved V gene, and the remainder is unexplained. The V and J calls and clone size are taken from that table; D and trimming were inferred from the DNA. Across this sample there are about 160,000 clones, with approximately 78% seen only once. Of the sample, 9.5% to 13% is held by the ten largest clones.

Each collaborating institution followed its own protocols to collect whole blood in K2EDTA tubes. For TCRbeta analysis, collaborator samples were shipped as frozen whole blood, as isolated PBMCs, or as DNA extracted from either sample type. With regard to this clone: Its specific antigen is unknown. There are no base qualities to consult, and no much larger clone falls within one base.

V is cut back by 0 bases and J by 2 bases, with 4 bases in the junction unmatched. The CDR3 spans 16 residues, from the cysteine through the phenylalanine. The CDR3 DNA has 48 bases and is translated from base 1. CDR1 is given as SGHTA and CDR2 as FQGNSA, both from the germline V gene. Recombination linked TRBV7-2 to TRBJ2-5, with 9 middle bases fitting TRBD2. This receptor was obtained from a human donor in a cohort sampled during active COVID-19. The specimen was peripheral blood. The CDR3 protein sequence reads: CASSLARLAEQETQYF. The sequenced DNA: TGTGCCAGCAGCTTAGCGCGACTAGCGGAACAAGAGACCCAGTACTTC.